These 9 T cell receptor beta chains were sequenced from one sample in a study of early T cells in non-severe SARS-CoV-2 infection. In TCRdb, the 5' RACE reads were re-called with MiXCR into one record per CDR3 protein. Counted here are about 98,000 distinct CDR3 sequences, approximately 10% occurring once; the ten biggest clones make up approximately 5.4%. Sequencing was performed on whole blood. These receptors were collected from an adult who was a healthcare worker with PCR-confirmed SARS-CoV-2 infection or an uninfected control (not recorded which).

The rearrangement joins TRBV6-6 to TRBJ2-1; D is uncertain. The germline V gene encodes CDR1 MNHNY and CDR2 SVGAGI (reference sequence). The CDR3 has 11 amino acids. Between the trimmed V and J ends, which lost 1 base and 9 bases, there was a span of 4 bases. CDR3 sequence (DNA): TGTGCCAGCAGTTACTACGGTGAGCAGTTCTTC. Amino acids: CASSYYGEQFF.

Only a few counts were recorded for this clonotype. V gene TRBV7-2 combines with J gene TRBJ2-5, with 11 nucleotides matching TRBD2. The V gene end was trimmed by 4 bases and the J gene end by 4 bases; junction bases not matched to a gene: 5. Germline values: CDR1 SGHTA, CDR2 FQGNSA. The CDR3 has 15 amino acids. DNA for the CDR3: TGTGCCAGCAGCTATACCGGGACTAGCGGAGAGACCCAGTACTTC. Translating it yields CASSYTGTSGETQYF.

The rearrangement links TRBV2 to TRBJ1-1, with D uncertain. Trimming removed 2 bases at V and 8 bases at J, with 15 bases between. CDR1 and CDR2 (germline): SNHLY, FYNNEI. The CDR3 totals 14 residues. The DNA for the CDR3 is TGTGCCAGCAGTGAAAAGGCAGCTAGACCGGAAGCTTTCTTT. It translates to CASSEKAARPEAFF.

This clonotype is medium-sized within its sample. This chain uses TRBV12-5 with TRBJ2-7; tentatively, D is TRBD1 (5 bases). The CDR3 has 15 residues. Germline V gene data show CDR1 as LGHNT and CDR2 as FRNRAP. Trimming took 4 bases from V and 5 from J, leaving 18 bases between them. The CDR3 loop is CASGSTQGLQDEQYF. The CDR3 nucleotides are TGTGCTAGTGGTTCAACCCAGGGATTGCAGGACGAGCAGTACTTC.

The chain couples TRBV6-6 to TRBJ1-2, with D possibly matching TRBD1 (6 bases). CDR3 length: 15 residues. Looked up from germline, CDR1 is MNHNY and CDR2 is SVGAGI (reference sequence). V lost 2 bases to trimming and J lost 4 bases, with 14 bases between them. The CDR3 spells CASSYHTQGPYGYTF. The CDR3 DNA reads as TGTGCCAGCAGTTACCACACACAGGGACCCTATGGCTACACCTTC.

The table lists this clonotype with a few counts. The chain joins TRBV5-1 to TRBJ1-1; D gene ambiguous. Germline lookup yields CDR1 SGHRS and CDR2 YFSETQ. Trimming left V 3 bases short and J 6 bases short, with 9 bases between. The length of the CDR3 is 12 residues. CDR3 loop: CASSSSLAEAFF. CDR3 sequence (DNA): TGCGCCAGCAGCTCCTCACTTGCTGAAGCTTTCTTT.

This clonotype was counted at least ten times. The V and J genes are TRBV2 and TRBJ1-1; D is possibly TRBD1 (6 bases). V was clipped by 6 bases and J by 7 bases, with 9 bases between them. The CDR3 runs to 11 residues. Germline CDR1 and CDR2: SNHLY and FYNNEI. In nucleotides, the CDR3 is TGTGCCAGCAGAGCGGACAGTGAAGCTTTCTTT. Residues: CASRADSEAFF. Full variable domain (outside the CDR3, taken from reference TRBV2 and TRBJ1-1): EPEVTQTPSHQVTQMGQEVILRCVPISNHLYFYWYRQILGQKVEFLVSFYNNEISEKSEIFDDQFSVERPDGSNFTLKIRSTKLEDSAMYFCASRADSEAFFGQGTRLTVV.

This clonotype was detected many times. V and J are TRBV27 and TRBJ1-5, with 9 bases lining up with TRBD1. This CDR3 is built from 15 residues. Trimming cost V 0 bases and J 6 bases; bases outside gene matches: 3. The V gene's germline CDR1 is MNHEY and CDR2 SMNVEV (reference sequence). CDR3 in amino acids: CASSLSTGGGQPQHF. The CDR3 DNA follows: TGTGCCAGCAGTTTATCGACAGGGGGAGGTCAGCCCCAGCATTTT.

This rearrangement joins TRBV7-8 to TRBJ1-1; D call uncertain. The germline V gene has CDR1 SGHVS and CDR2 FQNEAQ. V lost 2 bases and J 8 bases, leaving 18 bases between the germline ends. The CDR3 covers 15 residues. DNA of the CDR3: TGTGCCAGCAGCTTAACCGTGGAGTCGGGGTACGAAGCTTTCTTT. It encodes CASSLTVESGYEAFF.